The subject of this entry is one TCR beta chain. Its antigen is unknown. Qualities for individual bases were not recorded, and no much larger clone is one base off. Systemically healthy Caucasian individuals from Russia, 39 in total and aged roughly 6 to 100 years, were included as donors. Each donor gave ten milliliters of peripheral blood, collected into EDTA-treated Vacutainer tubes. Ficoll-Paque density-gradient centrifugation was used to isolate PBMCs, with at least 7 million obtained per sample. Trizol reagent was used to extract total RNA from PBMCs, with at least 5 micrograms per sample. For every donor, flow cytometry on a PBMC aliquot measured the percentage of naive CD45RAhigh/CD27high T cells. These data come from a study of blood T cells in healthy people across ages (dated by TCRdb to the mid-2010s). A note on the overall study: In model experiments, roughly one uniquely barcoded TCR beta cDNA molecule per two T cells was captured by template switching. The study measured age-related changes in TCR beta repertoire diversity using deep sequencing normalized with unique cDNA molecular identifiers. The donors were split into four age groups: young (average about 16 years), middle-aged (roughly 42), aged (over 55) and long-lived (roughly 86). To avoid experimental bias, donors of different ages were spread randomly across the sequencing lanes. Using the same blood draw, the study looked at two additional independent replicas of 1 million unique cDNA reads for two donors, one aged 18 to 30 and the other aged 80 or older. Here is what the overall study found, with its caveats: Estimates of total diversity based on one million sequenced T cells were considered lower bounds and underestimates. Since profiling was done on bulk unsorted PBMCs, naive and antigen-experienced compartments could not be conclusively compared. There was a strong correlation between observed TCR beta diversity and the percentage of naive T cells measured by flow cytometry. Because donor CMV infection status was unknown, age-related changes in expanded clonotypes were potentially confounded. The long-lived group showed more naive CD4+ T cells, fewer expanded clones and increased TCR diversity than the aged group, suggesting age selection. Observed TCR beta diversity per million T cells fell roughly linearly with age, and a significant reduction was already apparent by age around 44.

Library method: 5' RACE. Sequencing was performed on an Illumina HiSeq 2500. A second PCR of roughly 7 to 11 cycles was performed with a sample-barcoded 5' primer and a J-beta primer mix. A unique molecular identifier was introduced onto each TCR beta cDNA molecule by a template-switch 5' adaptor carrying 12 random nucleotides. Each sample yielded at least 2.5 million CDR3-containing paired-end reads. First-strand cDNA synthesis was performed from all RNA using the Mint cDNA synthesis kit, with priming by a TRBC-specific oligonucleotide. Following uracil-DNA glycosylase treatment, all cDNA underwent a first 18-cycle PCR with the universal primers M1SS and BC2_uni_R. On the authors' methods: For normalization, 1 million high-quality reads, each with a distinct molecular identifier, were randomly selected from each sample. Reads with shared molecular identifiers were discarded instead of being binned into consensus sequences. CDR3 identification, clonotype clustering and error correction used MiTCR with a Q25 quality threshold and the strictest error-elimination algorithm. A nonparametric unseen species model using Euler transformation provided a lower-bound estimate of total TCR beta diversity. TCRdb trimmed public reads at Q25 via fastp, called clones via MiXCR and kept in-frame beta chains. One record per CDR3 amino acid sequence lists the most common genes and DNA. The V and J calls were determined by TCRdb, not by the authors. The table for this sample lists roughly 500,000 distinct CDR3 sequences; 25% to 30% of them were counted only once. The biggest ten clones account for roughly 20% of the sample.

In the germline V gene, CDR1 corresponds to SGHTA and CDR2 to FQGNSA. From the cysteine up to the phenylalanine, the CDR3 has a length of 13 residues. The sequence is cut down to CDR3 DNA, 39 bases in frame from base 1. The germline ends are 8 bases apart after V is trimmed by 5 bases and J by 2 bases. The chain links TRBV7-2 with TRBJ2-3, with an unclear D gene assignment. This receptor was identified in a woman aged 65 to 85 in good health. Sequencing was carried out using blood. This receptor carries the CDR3 CASSADNTDTQYF. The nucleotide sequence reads TGTGCCAGCAGCGCAGACAACACAGATACGCAGTATTTT.